Each of the 21 T cell receptor beta chains below was sequenced from the same sample in a study of T-cell reconstitution after alpha-beta-depleted transplantation in children. TCRbeta library preparation incorporated unique molecular identifiers. TCRdb itself ran the PCR reads through MiXCR, one entry per CDR3 protein. In the table there are about 300,000 distinct CDR3 sequences, about a tenth of which are singletons. This material consisted of PBMCs, taken before TCRalphabeta/CD19-depleted stem cell transplant. These receptors all stem from a boy younger than two with acute myeloid leukemia, due to receive a stem cell transplant.

The chain combines TRBV27 with TRBJ2-1, with TRBD1 matching over 7 bases. The J segment lost 16 bases and the V segment lost 2 bases, leaving 14 bases of the junction unmatched. Germline CDR1 MNHEY, CDR2 SMNVEV (reference sequence). This CDR3 contains 14 residues. The DNA for the CDR3 is TGTGCCAGCAGTTTAGGGGTCAGGGGGTTTGTGCAATTCTTC. As protein: CASSLGVRGFVQFF.

There are a few counts of this clonotype. The chain carries TRBV28 and TRBJ2-7; D gene unclear. Per germline, CDR1 MDHEN and CDR2 SYDVKM. V shed 3 bases and J shed 2 bases, with 11 bases lying between them. The CDR3 loop spans 14 amino acids. CDR3 in amino acids: CASSLNHNTYEQYF. The CDR3 DNA sequence: TGTGCCAGCAGTTTGAATCACAACACCTACGAGCAGTACTTC.

The gene calls are TRBV4-2 and TRBJ2-1, with 9 positions matching TRBD1. V was clipped by 8 bases and J by 7 bases; unmatched bases: 6. The CDR3 totals 13 residues. In germline, CDR1 is LGHNA, CDR2 YNFKEQ. CDR3 nucleotide sequence: TGTGCCAGCGGGCCCGGACAGGGGAATGAGCAGTTCTTC. It specifies CASGPGQGNEQFF.

The sample holds a few counts of this clonotype. The chain employs TRBV4-3 and TRBJ2-7; 9 positions agree with TRBD2. V shed 3 bases, J shed 2 bases, and the junction held 2 bases outside the gene matches. The CDR3 consists of 14 residues. Germline lookup yields CDR1 LGHNA and CDR2 YSLEER. CDR3 DNA: TGCGCCAGCAGCCAGAGGACTAGCGCCTACGAGCAGTACTTC. This gives the protein CASSQRTSAYEQYF.

To note about this clonotype: A read error is the likely source, as a far larger clone sits one nucleotide away. The V and J genes are TRBV18 and TRBJ2-7; no firm D call. Trimming removed 5 bases from V and 4 bases from J, with 6 bases in between. Germline CDR1 KGHSH, CDR2 LQKENI. This CDR3 spans 11 amino acids. This CDR3 is CASSARYEQYF. The CDR3 nucleotides are TGTGCCAGCTCAGCACGGTACGAGCAGTACTTC. The whole variable domain, remainder taken from reference TRBV18 and TRBJ2-7, is NAGVMQNPRHLVRRRGQEARLRCSPMKGHSHVYWYRQLPEEGLKFMVYLQKENIIDESGMPKERFSAEFPKEGPSILRIQQVVRGDSAAYFCASSARYEQYFGPGTRLTVT.

This clonotype was counted many times. The V call is TRBV7-6, the J call TRBJ2-2; no clear D gene. The V gene's germline CDR1 is SGHVS and CDR2 FNYEAQ. The V and J ends lost 5 bases and 4 bases respectively, with 11 bases between them. The CDR3 is 14 amino acids. The chain's CDR3 is CASSPRRTTGELFF. The CDR3 nucleotides read TGTGCCAGCAGCCCCCGTCGGACCACCGGGGAGCTGTTTTTT.

This clonotype was seen only a few times. CDR3 bases: TGTGCCAGCCTCGACTGGGGGCGCTCCTACGAGCAGTACTTC. This encodes CASLDWGRSYEQYF. The chain employs TRBV12-3 or TRBV12-4 and TRBJ2-7; possible D gene TRBD1, 6 bases. The CDR3 has 14 residues. V lost 8 bases and J 0 bases, leaving 14 bases between the germline ends.

This clonotype was detected many times. The J gene is TRBJ1-4, the V gene TRBV28; 9 bases align to TRBD1. This CDR3 has 15 amino acids. From germline, CDR1 is MDHEN and CDR2 SYDVKM. Losses at the gene ends were 5 bases for V and 7 bases for J; bases not matched to a gene: 8. The CDR3 region has the DNA TGTGCCAGCAGTAGACCCGGGACAGGGACTGAAAAACTGTTTTTT. Amino acids: CASSRPGTGTEKLFF.

This clonotype was counted many times. The CDR3 sequence is CATSDRRGANYGYTF. CDR3 bases: TGTGCCACCAGTGATCGGAGGGGAGCTAACTATGGCTACACCTTC. The chain combines TRBV24-1 with TRBJ1-2, with a tentative D call TRBD1 (5 bases). Trimming left V 3 bases short and J 0 bases short, with 10 bases between. CDR3 length: 15 amino acids. Germline CDR1 and CDR2: KGHDR and SFDVKD.

This clonotype has ten or more counts. The genes are TRBV20-1 and TRBJ2-7; 7 bases map to TRBD1. This CDR3 has 16 residues. From germline, CDR1 is DFQATT and CDR2 SNEGSKA (reference sequence). V lost 0 bases to trimming and J lost 1 base; unmatched junction nucleotides: 9. The CDR3 bases are TGCAGTGCTAGAGAAGCGGAGACAGGGAGATCCTACGAGCAGTACTTC. Amino acid sequence: CSAREAETGRSYEQYF.

The table lists this clonotype with many counts. The V call is TRBV4-2, the J call TRBJ2-4, with D unresolved. Trimming shortened V by 0 bases and J by 1 base, and 4 bases separated the two germline ends. CDR1 and CDR2 from the germline V gene are LGHNA and YNFKEQ. The CDR3 is made up of 14 amino acids. The CDR3: CASSQDRAKNIQYF. CDR3 in DNA: TGTGCCAGCAGCCAAGACAGGGCCAAAAACATTCAGTACTTC.

This clonotype was recorded at least ten times. V gene TRBV5-1 combines with J gene TRBJ1-6, with D perhaps matching TRBD1 (6 bases). There are 15 residues in the CDR3. V lost 0 bases and J 7 bases, leaving 11 bases between the germline ends. The V gene's germline CDR1 is SGHRS and CDR2 YFSETQ. The CDR3 is CASSLDPGTNSPLHF. CDR3 coding DNA: TGCGCCAGCAGCTTGGACCCCGGGACAAATTCACCCCTCCACTTT.

This clonotype was picked up many times. At one end the junction does not follow the germline gene, possibly because of a read error. The chain employs TRBV18 and TRBJ2-7; possibly TRBD2 for D (6 bases). This CDR3 contains 12 residues. The germline gives CDR1 KGHSH, CDR2 LQKENI. This chain's CDR3 is CASSPLTGLASF. The CDR3 DNA follows: TGTGCCAGCTCGCCCCTCACGGGACTTGCATCCTTC.

In this sample, this clonotype turned up many times. This chain uses TRBV20-1 with TRBJ2-5; D may be TRBD1 (6 bases). V was cut by 6 bases and J by 3 bases, with 8 bases left in between. Germline V CDR1 and CDR2: DFQATT, SNEGSKA (reference sequence). The CDR3 consists of 11 residues. This CDR3 is CSAAGEETQYF. For the CDR3, the DNA is TGCAGTGCCGCAGGGGAAGAGACCCAGTACTTC.

This clonotype came up many times. V is TRBV29-1 and J is TRBJ1-1; TRBD1 aligns across 7 bases. This CDR3 contains 16 residues. Germline assignment: CDR1 SQVTM and CDR2 ANQGSEA. Trimming took 2 bases from V and 8 from J; bases not matched to a gene: 17. The CDR3 reads CSVEFAKQGMFSEAFF. The CDR3, as DNA: TGCAGCGTTGAATTCGCCAAACAGGGGATGTTCTCCGAAGCTTTCTTT.

This clonotype has at least ten counts. The chain combines TRBV6-4 with TRBJ2-1; a weak D match, TRBD1 (6 bases). Germline-derived CDR1 and CDR2 are MRHNA and SNTAGT. Deletions cut 6 bases from V and 4 bases from J, with 28 bases between. CDR3 length: 19 residues. The CDR3 coding sequence is TGTGCCAGCAGCCAGACAGGTGGAGCACGGGGTGGAGGATACAATGAGCAGTTCTTC. Its protein product is CASSQTGGARGGGYNEQFF.

The gene calls are TRBV12-3 or TRBV12-4 and TRBJ1-1; 8 bases fit TRBD1. The CDR3 loop spans 16 amino acids. J was trimmed by 5 bases and V by 7 bases; bases with no gene match: 15. In DNA, the CDR3 is TGTGCCAGCACCTCGCCCGGCCAGGGGGCGGATACTGAAGCTTTCTTT. This codes for CASTSPGQGADTEAFF.

This clonotype was detected ten times or more. The V call is TRBV20-1, the J call TRBJ2-3, with D possibly called TRBD1 or TRBD2 (6 bases each). The CDR3 extends over 14 amino acids. Germline assignment: CDR1 DFQATT and CDR2 SNEGSKA (reference sequence). V lost 1 base, J lost 7 bases, and 15 bases lay in between. In DNA, the CDR3 is TGCAGTGCTAGAGGCCCCTGGGGGGCACATACGCAGTATTTT. This gives the protein CSARGPWGAHTQYF.

This chain uses TRBV30 with TRBJ1-5; unclear D gene. V was clipped by 0 bases and J by 1 base, with 10 bases between them. CDR3 length: 15 residues. Per the germline V gene, CDR1 is GTSNPN and CDR2 is SVGIG (reference sequence). The CDR3 DNA follows: TGTGCCTGGAGTGTGGGGAGTCGGAGCAATCAGCCCCAGCATTTT. As protein: CAWSVGSRSNQPQHF.

The rearrangement links TRBV18 to TRBJ1-1; 7 nucleotides match TRBD1. The CDR3 loop spans 17 amino acids. V lost 3 bases, J lost 0 bases, and 10 bases stayed unmatched. From germline, CDR1 is KGHSH and CDR2 LQKENI. The CDR3 reads CASSPIETGALNTEAFF. The CDR3 bases are TGTGCCAGCTCACCTATTGAAACAGGGGCGCTGAACACTGAAGCTTTCTTT.

This clonotype has ten or more counts. The rearrangement joins TRBV15 to TRBJ2-2, with TRBD1 matching over 7 bases. The V segment lost 3 bases and the J segment 7 bases; nucleotides outside the gene matches: 5. Looked up from germline, CDR1 is LNHNV and CDR2 is YYDKDF (reference sequence). CDR3 length: 14 residues. The CDR3 DNA reads as TGTGCCACCAGCAGGGGGTGGACAGGCGGGGAGCTGTTTTTT. Translation: CATSRGWTGGELFF.